These 14 T cell receptor beta chains came from one sample sequenced in a study of blood T cell repertoires in COVID-19. Libraries were prepared by immunoSEQ multiplex PCR; TCRdb keeps only in-frame clonotypes and omits some of them. Here the sample spans some 140,000 clones, about 90% being singletons. The sample taken for sequencing was peripheral blood. These receptors came from a man between 50 and 59 years old with acute or convalescent COVID-19.

The V and J genes are TRBV5-1 and TRBJ2-1; D perhaps matches TRBD1 (5 bases). The CDR3 consists of 13 residues. The V end lost 7 bases, the J end lost 5 bases, and 13 bases lay between the germline ends. Germline CDR1 and CDR2: SGHRS and YFSETQ. The CDR3 sequence is CASRQQPDNEQFF. The CDR3 DNA reads TGCGCCAGCCGACAGCAACCGGACAATGAGCAGTTCTTC.

This chain connects TRBV28 to TRBJ1-2, with 8 bases matching TRBD1. V lost 7 bases and J lost 4; bases outside the gene matches: 11. Germline CDR1 and CDR2: MDHEN and SYDVKM. This CDR3 region has 15 residues. CDR3 sequence (DNA): TGTGCCAGCAACATAATAGGACAGGGTCTCTATGGCTACACCTTC. This codes for CASNIIGQGLYGYTF.

The chain links TRBV9 to TRBJ2-7; 10 nucleotides line up with TRBD1. Germline V gene lookup returns CDR1 SGDLS and CDR2 YYNGEE. Germline trimming cut 0 bases from V and 4 bases from J; bases unmatched to any gene: 1. The CDR3 consists of 14 residues. The CDR3 here is CASSVGQGAYEQYF. DNA of the CDR3: TGTGCCAGCAGCGTAGGACAGGGGGCGTACGAGCAGTACTTC.

The chain links TRBV11-2 to TRBJ1-2, with 8 bases matching TRBD1. The CDR3 consists of 14 residues. The V gene's germline CDR1 is SGHAT and CDR2 FQNNGV. With V trimmed by 0 bases and J by 8 bases, 5 bases remained unmatched. DNA of the CDR3: TGTGCCAGCAGCTTAGAGGCGGCAGGGGGCGGCTACACCTTC. Its protein is CASSLEAAGGGYTF.

This clone was found a few times. The J gene is TRBJ1-1, the V gene TRBV10-3; 10 bases fit TRBD1. The CDR3 spans 15 residues. After removal of 10 bases from V and 4 bases from J, the junction contained 12 bases not matched to a gene. Germline V lookup: CDR1 ENHRY, CDR2 SYGVKD. The CDR3 loop reads CATEKGQGSFTEAFF. Written as DNA, the CDR3 is TGTGCCACCGAGAAGGGACAGGGGTCTTTCACTGAAGCTTTCTTT.

V is TRBV19 and J is TRBJ1-1, with 9 nucleotides matching TRBD1. Germline V gene sequence: CDR1 LNHDA, CDR2 SQIVND (reference sequence). The length of the CDR3 is 13 residues. The J segment lost 10 bases and the V segment lost 5 bases, leaving 8 bases of the junction unmatched. The CDR3 nucleotides read TGTGCCAGTAGTTCAAGACAGGGGGGCGCAGCTTTCTTT. Encoded protein: CASSSRQGGAAFF.

The rearrangement uses TRBV19 and TRBJ1-6, with D possibly matching TRBD1 (5 bases). V lost 5 bases, J lost 0 bases, and 20 bases lay in between. Germline V gene sequence: CDR1 LNHDA, CDR2 SQIVND (reference sequence). This CDR3 has 19 amino acids. CDR3 DNA sequence: TGTGCCAGTAGTCCCGGGTGGGGCGTACCGAGCTCCTATAATTCACCCCTCCACTTT. This codes for CASSPGWGVPSSYNSPLHF.

This clone was picked up a small number of times. This CDR3 is CASIMGRTYGYTF. The CDR3 nucleotides read TGTGCCAGCATAATGGGCCGCACCTATGGCTACACCTTC. The chain carries TRBV12-3 or TRBV12-4 and TRBJ1-2; D is ambiguous. The CDR3 has 13 amino acids. Trimming took 7 bases from V and 4 from J, leaving 13 bases between them.

This clone was picked up one time. The V call is TRBV4-1, the J call TRBJ1-3; a weak D match, TRBD1 (5 bases). From germline, CDR1 is MGHRA and CDR2 YSYEKL. Trimming removed 0 bases at V and 4 bases at J, with 16 bases between. The CDR3 contains 17 residues. CDR3 DNA sequence: TGCGCCAGCAGCCAAGATCCCCGGGGGTCCGGGGGAAACACCATATATTTT. It yields the protein CASSQDPRGSGGNTIYF.

The chain employs TRBV28 and TRBJ2-7, with 8 bases fitting TRBD2. V was clipped by 3 bases and J by 3 bases; unmatched bases: 4. The V gene's germline CDR1 is MDHEN and CDR2 SYDVKM. There are 14 residues in the CDR3. This CDR3 is CASSFRREVYEQYF. CDR3 nucleotides: TGTGCCAGCAGTTTCCGGCGGGAGGTCTACGAGCAGTACTTC.

This chain joins TRBV24-1 and TRBJ2-3, with 13 bases aligning to TRBD2. The CDR3 length is 20 residues. Germline CDR1 and CDR2: KGHDR and SFDVKD. The trim removed 3 bases at V and 2 bases at J, leaving 13 bases unmatched. The chain's CDR3 is CATSDDQAGGLAGITDTQYF. The CDR3 bases are TGTGCCACCAGTGATGATCAGGCCGGGGGACTAGCGGGGATCACAGATACGCAGTATTTT.

The J gene is TRBJ2-1, the V gene TRBV4-3; 7 bases line up with TRBD2. The V and J ends lost 0 bases and 5 bases, in that order; junction bases with no gene match: 4. Germline CDR1 reads LGHNA; CDR2 reads YSLEER. This CDR3 region has 15 residues. The CDR3 DNA reads TGCGCCAGCAGCCAAGATCTAGCGGAACACAATGAGCAGTTCTTC. This translates into CASSQDLAEHNEQFF.

The J gene is TRBJ2-3, the V gene TRBV4-2, with 8 nucleotides matching TRBD2. This CDR3 contains 18 residues. Germline V gene lookup returns CDR1 LGHNA and CDR2 YNFKEQ. The trim removed 0 bases at V and 3 bases at J, leaving 11 bases unmatched. CDR3 amino acids: CASSQDLGLGKKTDTQYF. CDR3 sequence (DNA): TGTGCCAGCAGCCAAGACTTGGGACTAGGGAAGAAAACAGATACGCAGTATTTT.

This sequence joins TRBV28 and TRBJ1-5, with D unresolved. From germline, CDR1 is MDHEN and CDR2 SYDVKM. The V and J ends lost 6 bases and 9 bases respectively, with 15 bases between them. The CDR3 sequence is 13 residues long. In nucleotides, the CDR3 is TGTGCCAGCAGCGTAGACGGGGTTCCGCCCCAGCATTTT. This gives the protein CASSVDGVPPQHF.